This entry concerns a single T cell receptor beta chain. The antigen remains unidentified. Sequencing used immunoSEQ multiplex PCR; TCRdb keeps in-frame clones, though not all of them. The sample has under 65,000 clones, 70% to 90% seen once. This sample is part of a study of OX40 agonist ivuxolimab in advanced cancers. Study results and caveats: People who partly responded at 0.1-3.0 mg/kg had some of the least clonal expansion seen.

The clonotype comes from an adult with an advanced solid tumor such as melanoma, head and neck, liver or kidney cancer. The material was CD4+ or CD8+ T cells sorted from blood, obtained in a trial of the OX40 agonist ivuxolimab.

The CDR3 loop is CASSPGQGASYNEQFF. The CDR3 coding sequence is TGTGCCAGCAGCCCTGGACAGGGGGCCTCCTACAATGAGCAGTTCTTC. V gene TRBV7-2 combines with J gene TRBJ2-1, with TRBD1 matching 11 bases. CDR3 length: 16 amino acids. The junction had 3 bases not matched to a gene; V was cut back by 5 bases and J by 0 bases. CDR1 SGHTA and CDR2 FQGNSA come from the germline V gene. The full variable domain, rest sourced from reference TRBV7-2 and TRBJ2-1, is GAGVSQSPSNKVTEKGKDVELRCDPISGHTALYWYRQSLGQGLEFLIYFQGNSAPDKSGLPSDRFSAERTGGSVSTLTIQRTQQEDSAVYLCASSPGQGASYNEQFFGPGTRLTVL.